Below are 5 T cell receptor beta chains sequenced from a single sample in a study of OX40 agonist ivuxolimab in advanced cancers. TCRdb keeps only in-frame clones here, not all; method: immunoSEQ multiplex PCR. The repertoire holds 45,000 to 70,000 clones, about 86% seen once, with roughly 0.99% in the top ten. This sample comprised CD4+ or CD8+ T cells sorted from blood, obtained in a trial of the OX40 agonist ivuxolimab. The origin of the receptors is an adult with an advanced solid tumor such as melanoma, head and neck, liver or kidney cancer.

This clone was seen just once. The chain combines TRBV18 with TRBJ1-6, with a weak D call TRBD1 (6 bases). Germline loops: CDR1 KGHSH, CDR2 LQKENI. The CDR3 is 19 amino acids. V was pared by 3 bases and J by 0 bases, with 18 bases between. CDR3 nucleotides: TGTGCCAGCTCACCCACAGGGACGGTAGGGAGCTCCTATAATTCACCCCTCCACTTT. Translation: CASSPTGTVGSSYNSPLHF.

The chain carries TRBV5-1 and TRBJ2-3, with D unresolved. The germline gives CDR1 SGHRS, CDR2 YFSETQ. V lost 1 base and J 0 bases, leaving 6 bases between the germline ends. The CDR3 is 14 residues long. CDR3 residues: CASSLQLSTDTQYF. CDR3 bases: TGCGCCAGCAGCTTGCAGCTAAGCACAGATACGCAGTATTTT. Combining the CDR3 with reference TRBV5-1 and TRBJ2-3 gives the whole variable domain KAGVTQTPRYLIKTRGQQVTLSCSPISGHRSVSWYQQTPGQGLQFLFEYFSETQRNKGNFPGRFSGRQFSNSRSEMNVSTLELGDSALYLCASSLQLSTDTQYFGPGTRLTVL.

The CDR3 DNA reads as TGTGCCAGCAGCGTATACAGGGGGCTAAATGGCTACACCTTC. This sequence encodes CASSVYRGLNGYTF. The V and J genes are TRBV7-2 and TRBJ1-2; 9 nucleotides align to TRBD1. The germline CDR1 and CDR2 sequences are SGHTA and FQGNSA. The CDR3 contains 14 residues. The J segment lost 6 bases and the V segment lost 5 bases, leaving 7 bases of the junction unmatched.

This sequence joins TRBV7-9 and TRBJ1-2; D is unresolved. The CDR3 totals 13 residues. V was clipped by 3 bases and J by 2 bases, with 7 bases between them. The germline V gene has CDR1 SEHNR and CDR2 FQNEAQ (reference sequence). The CDR3 DNA is TGTGCCAGCAGCTTCCGCAAGAACTATGGCTACACCTTC. Residues: CASSFRKNYGYTF.

The chain links TRBV2 to TRBJ2-2, with 8 bases identical to TRBD1. The CDR3 runs 15 residues. Germline CDR1 and CDR2: SNHLY and FYNNEI. J gave up 2 bases and V 3 bases, and 2 bases lay outside the gene matches. The CDR3 loop reads CASSEDRVNTGELFF. The CDR3 DNA is TGTGCCAGCAGTGAGGACAGGGTTAACACCGGGGAGCTGTTTTTT. The full variable domain, rest sourced from reference TRBV2 and TRBJ2-2, is EPEVTQTPSHQVTQMGQEVILRCVPISNHLYFYWYRQILGQKVEFLVSFYNNEISEKSEIFDDQFSVERPDGSNFTLKIRSTKLEDSAMYFCASSEDRVNTGELFFGEGSRLTVL.